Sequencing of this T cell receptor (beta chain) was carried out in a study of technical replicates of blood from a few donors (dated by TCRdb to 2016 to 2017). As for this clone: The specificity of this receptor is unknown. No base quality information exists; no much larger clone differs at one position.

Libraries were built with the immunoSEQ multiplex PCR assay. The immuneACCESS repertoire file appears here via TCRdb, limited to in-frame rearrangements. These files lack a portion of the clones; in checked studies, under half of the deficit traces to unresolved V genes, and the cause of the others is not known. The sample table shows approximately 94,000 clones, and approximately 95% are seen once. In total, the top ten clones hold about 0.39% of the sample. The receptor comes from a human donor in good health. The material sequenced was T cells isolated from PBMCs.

Here is the DNA: TGTGCCTGGAGTCTCTCCTTAGAGGGCTACACCTTC. The resulting protein is CAWSLSLEGYTF. The chain couples TRBV30 to TRBJ1-2; the D segment cannot be called with confidence. According to the germline V gene (reference sequence), CDR1 reads GTSNPN and CDR2 reads SVGIG. V is shortened by 2 bases, J by 8 bases, and the region joining them spans 12 bases. The CDR3 covers 12 residues, taking in both the cysteine and the phenylalanine. Only the CDR3 portion is preserved as DNA: 36 bases, with reading frame beginning at the first base. The full variable domain, with segments outside the CDR3 supplied by the reference TRBV30 and TRBJ1-2 proteins, appears as SQTIHQWPATLVQPVGSPLSLECTVEGTSNPNLYWYRQAAGRGLQLLFYSVGIGQISSEVPQNLSASRPQDRQFILSSKKLLLSDSGFYLCAWSLSLEGYTFGSGTRLTVV.